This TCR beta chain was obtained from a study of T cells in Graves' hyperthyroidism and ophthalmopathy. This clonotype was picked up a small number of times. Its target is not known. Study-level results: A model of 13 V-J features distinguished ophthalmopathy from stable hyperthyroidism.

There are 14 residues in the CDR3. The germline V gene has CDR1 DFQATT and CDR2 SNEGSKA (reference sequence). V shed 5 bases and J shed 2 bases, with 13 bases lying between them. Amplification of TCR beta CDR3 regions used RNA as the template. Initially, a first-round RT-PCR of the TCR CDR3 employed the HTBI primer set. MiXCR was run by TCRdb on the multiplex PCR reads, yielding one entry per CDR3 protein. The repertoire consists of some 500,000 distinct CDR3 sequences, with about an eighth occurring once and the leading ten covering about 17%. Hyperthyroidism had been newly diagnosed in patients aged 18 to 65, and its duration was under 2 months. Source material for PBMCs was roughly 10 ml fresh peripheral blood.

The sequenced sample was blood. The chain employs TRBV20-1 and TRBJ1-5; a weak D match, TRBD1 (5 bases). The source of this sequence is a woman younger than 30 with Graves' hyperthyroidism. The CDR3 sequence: CSALREAGNQPQHF. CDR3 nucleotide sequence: TGCAGTGCTCTCAGGGAGGCCGGCAATCAGCCCCAGCATTTT.